These T cell receptor beta chains were read from a single sample in a study of T cell changes during pregnancy in multiple sclerosis. TCRdb's copy holds only in-frame clones and misses some; the assay was immunoSEQ multiplex PCR. Of roughly 99,000 clones in the sample, about nine tenths were seen once. Sequenced material: peripheral blood, taken in the third trimester of pregnancy. The receptors here all came from a female donor in good health, enrolled as a control in a pregnancy study. Each CDR3 is given with its conserved first and last residue. D genes are given only for firm matches. Only part of the rows carry a size: once, few, many, or a class if the clone is expanded.

CAWSLGGVYNEQFF TGTGCCTGGAGTTTGGGGGGTGTCTACAATGAGCAGTTCTTC once TRBJ2-1 TRBV30 -
CASILGPEAFF TGTGCCAGCATCCTGGGCCCTGAAGCTTTCTTT - TRBJ1-1 TRBV6-5 -
CASVLEILTGMGTGELFF TGTGCTAGTGTCCTCGAAATACTGACAGGCATGGGAACCGGGGAGCTGTTTTTT - TRBJ2-2 TRBV12-5 -
CASSQEQVEETQYF TGCGCCAGCAGCCAAGAGCAGGTAGAAGAGACCCAGTACTTC once TRBJ2-5 TRBV4-1 -
CASSSRGTGFTDTQYF TGTGCCAGCAGCTCCAGAGGGACAGGATTCACAGATACGCAGTATTTT - TRBJ2-3 TRBV7-2 TRBD1
CASSYGAGGAGYEQFF TGTGCCAGCAGCTATGGGGCGGGGGGGGCCGGATATGAGCAGTTCTTC once TRBJ2-1 TRBV11-3 TRBD2
CASTSRTATDTEAFF TGCGCCAGCACATCCAGGACAGCCACGGACACTGAAGCTTTCTTT - TRBJ1-1 TRBV5-1 -
CASSVGLGTGGSLRSGNTIYF TGTGCCAGCAGCGTGGGACTCGGGACAGGGGGCTCCCTCCGCTCTGGAAACACCATATATTTT - TRBJ1-3 TRBV9 TRBD1
CASSQDLGRGDQPQHF TGCGCCAGCAGCCAAGATCTGGGCAGGGGAGATCAGCCCCAGCATTTT - TRBJ1-5 TRBV4-1 -
CASKGQDGHYEQYF TGTGCCAGCAAGGGACAGGATGGCCACTACGAGCAGTACTTC - TRBJ2-7 TRBV6-5 TRBD1
CASSRGPANYGYTF TGTGCCAGTAGTAGGGGGCCAGCTAACTATGGCTACACCTTC - TRBJ1-2 TRBV19 -